The clone carrying this TCR beta chain was recorded a few times. Its cognate antigen is unknown. The treatment was: approximately 9-day PBMC culture with coronavirus spike peptide pools or control peptides (ViraFEST assay). These data are taken from a study of vaccination and CD4 T cells after COVID-19. Study background: Sampling post-COVID took place a median about 95 days after diagnosis (range 35 to 161). The interval from dose two to post-vaccine sampling had a median of roughly 70 days, and it ranged from 14 to 241.

Study-level results: Post-vaccination, and not before, a median roughly 86% of reactive clones appeared in convalescent patients.

There are 16 residues in the CDR3. Cultured CD4+ T-cell DNA underwent Oncomine TCR Beta short-read sequencing. One entry per CDR3 protein, called by TCRdb with MiXCR from the PCR reads. The sample includes some 20,000 distinct CDR3 sequences, about 42% of them seen just once. This TCR was recovered from a human donor who received a COVID-19 vaccine. Material: CD4+ T cells from blood, cultured in vitro, obtained before SARS-CoV-2 vaccination. The genes are TRBV21-1 and TRBJ1-5; whether TRBD1, the table's D call, matches the DNA was not checked. TRBV21-1 counts as a pseudogene. The CDR3: CASSNRDKVGNQPQHF. The CDR3 DNA reads as TGTGCCAGCAGCAACCGGGACAAAGTCGGCAACCAGCCCCAGCATTTT.